What follows describes a single TCR beta chain. There are 17 residues in the CDR3. The germline gives CDR1 SGHTA, CDR2 FQGTGA. J gave up 5 bases and V 4 bases, and 15 bases lay outside the gene matches. The record originates from a study of blood T cells in healthy people across ages. The second PCR ran about 7 to 12 cycles with a sample-barcoded 5' primer and J-beta primers. Every single cDNA molecule received a tag from a template-switch adaptor with 12 random nucleotides. CDR3-containing paired-end reads numbering at least 2.5 million came from each sample. TCRdb re-called the 5' RACE reads through MiXCR, storing one row per CDR3 protein. The sample holds roughly 830,000 distinct CDR3 sequences; 62% are singletons and the top ten take about 27%.

Sample: blood. The V gene is TRBV7-3, the J gene TRBJ2-3; TRBD2 agrees at 7 bases. The sequence was collected from a young man in good health. The CDR3 reads CASSSEVERGYVDTQYF. The CDR3 DNA reads as TGTGCCAGCAGCTCCGAAGTTGAGCGGGGTTACGTAGATACGCAGTATTTT.